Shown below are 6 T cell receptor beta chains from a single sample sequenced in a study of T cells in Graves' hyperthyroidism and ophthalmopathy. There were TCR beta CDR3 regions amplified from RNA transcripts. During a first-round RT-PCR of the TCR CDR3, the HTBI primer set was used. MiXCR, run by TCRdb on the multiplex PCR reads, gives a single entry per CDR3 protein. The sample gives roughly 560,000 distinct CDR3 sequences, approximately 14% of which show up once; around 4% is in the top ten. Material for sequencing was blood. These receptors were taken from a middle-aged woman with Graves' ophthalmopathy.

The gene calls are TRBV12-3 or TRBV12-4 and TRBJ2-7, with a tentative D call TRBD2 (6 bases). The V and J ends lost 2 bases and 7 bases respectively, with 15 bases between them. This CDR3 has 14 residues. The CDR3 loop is CASSLSRLVREQYF. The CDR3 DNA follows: TGTGCCAGCAGTTTATCCAGACTAGTAAGAGAGCAGTACTTC.

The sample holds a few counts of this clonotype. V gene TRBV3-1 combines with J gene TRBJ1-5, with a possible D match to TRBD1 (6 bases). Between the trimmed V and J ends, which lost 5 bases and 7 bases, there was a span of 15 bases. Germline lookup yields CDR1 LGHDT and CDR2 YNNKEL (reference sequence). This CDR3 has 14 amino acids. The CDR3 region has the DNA TGTGCCAGCAGCGGGGGCCTTAGCGGCCAGCCCCAGCATTTT. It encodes CASSGGLSGQPQHF.

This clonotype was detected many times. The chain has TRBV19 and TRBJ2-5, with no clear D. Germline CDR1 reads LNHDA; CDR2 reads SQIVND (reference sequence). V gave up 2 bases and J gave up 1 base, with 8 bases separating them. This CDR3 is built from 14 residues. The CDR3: CASSISRFQETQYF. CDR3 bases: TGTGCCAGTAGTATATCACGCTTCCAAGAGACCCAGTACTTC.

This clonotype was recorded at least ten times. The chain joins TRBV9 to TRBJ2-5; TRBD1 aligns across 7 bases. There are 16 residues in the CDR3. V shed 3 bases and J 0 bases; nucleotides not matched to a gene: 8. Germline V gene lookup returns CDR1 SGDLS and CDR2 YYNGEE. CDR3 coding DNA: TGTGCCAGCAGCGCTACAGGGGACCCGTACCAAGAGACCCAGTACTTC. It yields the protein CASSATGDPYQETQYF.

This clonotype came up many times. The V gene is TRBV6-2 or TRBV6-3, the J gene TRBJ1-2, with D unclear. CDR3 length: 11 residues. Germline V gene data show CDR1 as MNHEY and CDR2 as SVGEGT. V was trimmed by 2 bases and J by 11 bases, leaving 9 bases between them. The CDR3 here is CASSYDWEYTF. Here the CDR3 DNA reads TGTGCCAGCAGTTACGATTGGGAGTACACCTTC.

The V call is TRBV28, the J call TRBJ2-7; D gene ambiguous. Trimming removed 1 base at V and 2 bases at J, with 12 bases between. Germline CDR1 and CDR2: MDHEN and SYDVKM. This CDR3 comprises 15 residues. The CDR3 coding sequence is TGTGCCAGCAGTTTATTGGCAGCCCCGACCTACGAGCAGTACTTC. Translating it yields CASSLLAAPTYEQYF. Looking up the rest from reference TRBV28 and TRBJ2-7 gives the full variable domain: DVKVTQSSRYLVKRTGEKVFLECVQDMDHENMFWYRQDPGLGLRLIYFSYDVKMKEKGDIPEGYSVSREKKERFSLILESASTNQTSMYLCASSLLAAPTYEQYFGPGTRLTVT.